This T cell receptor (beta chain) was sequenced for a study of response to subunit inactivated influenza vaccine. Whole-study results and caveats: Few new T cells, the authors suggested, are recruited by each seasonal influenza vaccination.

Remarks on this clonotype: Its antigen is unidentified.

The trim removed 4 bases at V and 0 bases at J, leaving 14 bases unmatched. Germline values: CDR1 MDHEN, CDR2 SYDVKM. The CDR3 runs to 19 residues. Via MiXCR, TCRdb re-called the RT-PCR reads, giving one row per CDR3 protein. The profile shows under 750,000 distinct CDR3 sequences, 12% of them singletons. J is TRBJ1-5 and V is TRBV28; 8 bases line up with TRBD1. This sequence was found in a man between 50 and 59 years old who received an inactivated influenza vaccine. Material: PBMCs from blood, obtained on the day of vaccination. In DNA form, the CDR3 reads TGTGCCAGCAGTTCCCTGGACAGGGTTGAGGTGCTTAGCAATCAGCCCCAGCATTTT. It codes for CASSSLDRVEVLSNQPQHF.